These 15 T cell receptor beta chains came from one sample sequenced in a study of response to subunit inactivated influenza vaccine. TCRdb redid the calling of the RT-PCR reads with MiXCR, one entry per CDR3 protein. The sample lists under 950,000 distinct CDR3 sequences; about 20% were seen once. The source was PBMCs from blood, collected around 5 days after vaccination. These receptors originate from a man between 50 and 59 years old who received an inactivated influenza vaccine.

The chain is built from TRBV9 and TRBJ1-6; tentatively, D is TRBD1 (5 bases). CDR1 and CDR2 (germline): SGDLS, YYNGEE. Trimming pared 0 bases from V and 6 bases from J, leaving 13 bases between. CDR3 length equals 16 residues. The CDR3 bases are TGTGCCAGCAGCGTAGACCCCGGGACGACTAATTCACCCCTCCACTTT. This sequence encodes CASSVDPGTTNSPLHF.

This clonotype appeared a few times. The chain uses TRBV27 and TRBJ2-7; 7 bases agree with TRBD1. Trimming at V came to 2 bases and at J to 7 bases, leaving 2 bases not matched to a gene. Germline values: CDR1 MNHEY, CDR2 SMNVEV (reference sequence). CDR3 length: 12 amino acids. CDR3 sequence reads: CASSLRGREQYF. The CDR3, as DNA: TGTGCCAGCAGTTTAAGGGGGCGAGAGCAGTACTTC.

This chain links TRBV24-1 with TRBJ2-1; 11 bases fit TRBD2. V lost 0 bases and J lost 8; bases outside the gene matches: 8. CDR1 KGHDR and CDR2 SFDVKD come from the germline V gene. This CDR3 contains 17 residues. The CDR3 nucleotides read TGTGCCACCAGTGATTTGGTTAGCGGGGGGGGAAGCGATGAGCAGTTCTTC. The encoded protein is CATSDLVSGGGSDEQFF.

This clonotype was detected only once. The chain recombines TRBV10-3 with TRBJ2-1; D is unclear. Trimming left V 4 bases short and J 9 bases short, with 10 bases between. Germline assignment: CDR1 ENHRY and CDR2 SYGVKD. The CDR3 is 12 residues long. This CDR3 reads CAISGTLVEQFF. The CDR3 bases are TGTGCCATCAGTGGGACGTTGGTTGAGCAGTTCTTC.

This chain connects TRBV7-9 to TRBJ2-2, with TRBD2 matching over 9 bases. The CDR3 contains 15 residues. With 8 bases clipped from V and 7 bases from J, the junction kept 11 bases outside the gene matches. CDR1 SEHNR and CDR2 FQNEAQ come from the germline V gene (reference sequence). In DNA, the CDR3 is TGTGCCAGCGATGGCGGGGGGGCCTATGTCGGGGAGCTGTTTTTT. This sequence encodes CASDGGGAYVGELFF.

The rearrangement joins TRBV5-1 to TRBJ2-3; the match to TRBD2 covers 11 bases. The CDR3 contains 15 residues. Germline V CDR1 and CDR2: SGHRS, YFSETQ. V was pared by 3 bases and J by 5 bases, with 5 bases of the junction left unmatched. The CDR3 DNA is TGCGCCAGCAGCTCCACTAGCGGGAGTGTAGATACGCAGTATTTT. This gives the protein CASSSTSGSVDTQYF.

The rearrangement uses TRBV6-5 and TRBJ2-1; 7 bases are a match to TRBD2. The V and J ends lost 4 bases and 6 bases, in that order; junction bases with no gene match: 12. There are 16 residues in the CDR3. Germline lookup yields CDR1 MNHEY and CDR2 SVGAGI. The CDR3 coding sequence is TGTGCCAGCAGTTGGGCCTCTCGCGGGGGTAGCAATGAGCAGTTCTTC. Protein: CASSWASRGGSNEQFF.

A few counts support this clonotype. The chain carries TRBV2 and TRBJ2-1; D possibly corresponds to TRBD2 (5 bases). CDR3 length: 16 residues. Germline assignment: CDR1 SNHLY and CDR2 FYNNEI. Deletions cut 1 base from V and 2 bases from J, with 12 bases between. CDR3 in amino acids: CASSEVRMEAYNEQFF. CDR3 in DNA: TGTGCCAGCAGTGAAGTCAGGATGGAGGCCTACAATGAGCAGTTCTTC.

This clonotype occurred many times. This chain connects TRBV20-1 to TRBJ2-5; D perhaps matches TRBD2 (6 bases). Trimming removed 6 bases at V and 4 bases at J, with 15 bases between. Per the germline V gene, CDR1 is DFQATT and CDR2 is SNEGSKA (reference sequence). The CDR3 is 13 residues long. CDR3 sequence reads: CSAQEAGVETQYF. CDR3 bases: TGCAGTGCCCAGGAAGCGGGTGTAGAGACCCAGTACTTC.

This clonotype has a handful of counts. The chain recombines TRBV5-6 with TRBJ2-5; 9 bases are a match to TRBD2. The CDR3 consists of 13 residues. Germline CDR1 SGHDT, CDR2 YYEEEE. The J segment lost 5 bases and the V segment lost 4 bases, leaving 3 bases of the junction unmatched. CDR3 in amino acids: CASSQRGAETQYF. DNA for the CDR3: TGTGCCAGCAGCCAGCGGGGGGCGGAGACCCAGTACTTC.

The table lists this clonotype with a count of one. The chain employs TRBV5-1 and TRBJ2-1; D unclear. V lost 4 bases and J 0 bases, leaving 11 bases between the germline ends. The CDR3 has 15 residues. CDR1 is SGHRS, CDR2 YFSETQ, per germline. The CDR3: CASSNALDSYNEQFF. In nucleotides, the CDR3 is TGCGCCAGCAGCAACGCGCTAGACTCCTACAATGAGCAGTTCTTC.

This chain uses TRBV9 with TRBJ2-7, with D perhaps matching TRBD2 (6 bases). CDR1 is SGDLS and CDR2 is YYNGEE in the germline V gene. V was shortened by 3 bases and J by 3 bases, with 13 bases between the two germline ends. CDR3 length equals 14 residues. The CDR3 coding sequence is TGTGCCAGCAGCGCCGCGGTGGGGGGCTACGAGCAGTACTTC. Translation: CASSAAVGGYEQYF.

This clonotype was found a few times. The chain links TRBV6-1 to TRBJ1-6; maybe TRBD1 (5 bases). Trimming left V 8 bases short and J 8 bases short, with 13 bases between. From germline, CDR1 is MNHNS and CDR2 SASEGT. The CDR3 length is 13 residues. Here the CDR3 reads CASGEGLDSPLHF. In DNA, the CDR3 is TGTGCCAGCGGGGAGGGGCTGGATTCACCCCTCCACTTT.

This rearrangement joins TRBV7-2 to TRBJ2-1, with D possibly being TRBD1 or TRBD2 (5 bases each). The V gene lost 0 bases and the J gene lost 4 bases, with 10 bases spanning the gap. The CDR3 runs to 15 residues. CDR1 and CDR2 from the germline V gene are SGHTA and FQGNSA. The CDR3 sequence: CASSLARDAYNEQFF. The CDR3 DNA reads as TGTGCCAGCAGCTTAGCCCGGGACGCATACAATGAGCAGTTCTTC.

The chain is built from TRBV15 and TRBJ2-7; perhaps TRBD1 as D (6 bases). Trimming took off 0 bases at V and 4 bases at J, with 10 bases between the two ends. The CDR3 extends over 14 amino acids. Germline V lookup: CDR1 LNHNV, CDR2 YYDKDF (reference sequence). The CDR3 protein is CATSREKTGYEQYF. CDR3 sequence (DNA): TGTGCCACCAGCAGAGAGAAGACAGGATACGAGCAGTACTTC.